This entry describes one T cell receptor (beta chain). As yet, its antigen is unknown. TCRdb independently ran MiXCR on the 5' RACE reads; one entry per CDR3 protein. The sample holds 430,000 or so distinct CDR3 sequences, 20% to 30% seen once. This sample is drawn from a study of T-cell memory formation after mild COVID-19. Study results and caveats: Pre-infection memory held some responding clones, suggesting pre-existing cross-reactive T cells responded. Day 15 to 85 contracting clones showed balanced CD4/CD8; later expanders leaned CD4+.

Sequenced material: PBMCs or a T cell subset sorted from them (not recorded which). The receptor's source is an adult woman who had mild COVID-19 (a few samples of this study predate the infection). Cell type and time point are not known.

CDR3 in amino acids: CASSLSVDSYEQYF. CDR3 nucleotide sequence: TGCGCCAGCAGCCTTAGCGTTGACTCCTACGAGCAGTACTTC. This chain connects TRBV5-1 to TRBJ2-7; D is possibly TRBD2 (5 bases). Trimming removed 4 bases at V and 0 bases at J, with 11 bases between. The CDR3 runs to 14 residues. Germline V gives CDR1 SGHRS, CDR2 YFSETQ.